The clone carrying this TCR beta chain has a handful of counts. Amplified TCR beta CDR3 regions derived from RNA transcripts. HTBI primers were employed in a first-round RT-PCR of the TCR CDR3. TCRdb ran MiXCR on the multiplex PCR reads and lists one entry per CDR3 protein. The sample lists some 740,000 distinct CDR3 sequences; 13% to 15% were seen once. This sample was taken from a study of T cells in Graves' hyperthyroidism and ophthalmopathy. Sequenced input: blood. The receptor was derived from a woman aged 18-29 years with Graves' hyperthyroidism.

The DNA of the CDR3 is TGTGCCAGCAGCCCCCTTTCCGGAGGCTACACCTTC. Its translation is CASSPLSGGYTF. This rearrangement joins TRBV12-3 or TRBV12-4 to TRBJ1-2; D is uncertain. V was pared by 6 bases and J by 8 bases, with 13 bases between. The CDR3 runs 12 residues.